A single sample is the source of the 30 T cell receptor beta chains below, sequenced in a study of blood T cell repertoires in COVID-19. Using immunoSEQ multiplex PCR, the repertoire was profiled, and TCRdb retains in-frame clones only, with some absent. The sample records 650,000 to 800,000 clones, over 80% being singletons. The sequenced sample consisted of peripheral blood. The source of these receptors is a woman younger than 35 with acute or convalescent COVID-19.

V and J are TRBV4-2 and TRBJ2-5, with D unresolved. The length of the CDR3 is 16 residues. V was pared by 1 base and J by 0 bases, with 12 bases between. Germline CDR1 and CDR2: LGHNA and YNFKEQ. CDR3 coding DNA: TGTGCCAGCAGCCAAGGGTTCAAGCCCCACCAAGAGACCCAGTACTTC. The encoded protein is CASSQGFKPHQETQYF.

The chain links TRBV28 to TRBJ1-5, with D uncertain. Germline CDR1 MDHEN, CDR2 SYDVKM. This CDR3 spans 16 amino acids. V was pared by 3 bases and J by 2 bases, with 14 bases between. Here the CDR3 DNA reads TGTGCCAGCAGTTTTGTGCGATTTTTCGGCAATCAGCCCCAGCATTTT. Translated: CASSFVRFFGNQPQHF. Filled out from reference TRBV28 and TRBJ1-5, the complete variable domain reads DVKVTQSSRYLVKRTGEKVFLECVQDMDHENMFWYRQDPGLGLRLIYFSYDVKMKEKGDIPEGYSVSREKKERFSLILESASTNQTSMYLCASSFVRFFGNQPQHFGDGTRLSIL.

The chain couples TRBV4-3 to TRBJ1-1; D is uncertain. Germline values: CDR1 LGHNA, CDR2 YSLEER. The CDR3 is made up of 15 amino acids. The ends were cut back, 4 bases at V and 4 bases at J, with 16 bases in the middle. CDR3 residues: CASSLGTRGGTEAFF. In DNA, the CDR3 is TGCGCCAGCAGCCTCGGAACTCGCGGAGGCACTGAAGCTTTCTTT.

The chain has TRBV19 and TRBJ1-5; 8 bases fit TRBD1. The CDR3 loop spans 17 amino acids. The trim removed 5 bases at V and 0 bases at J, leaving 9 bases unmatched. Germline CDR1 reads LNHDA; CDR2 reads SQIVND (reference sequence). The CDR3 loop reads CASSSKQGVYSNQPQHF. The CDR3 DNA sequence: TGTGCCAGTAGTTCAAAACAGGGGGTATATAGCAATCAGCCCCAGCATTTT.

The V call is TRBV13, the J call TRBJ2-1; 11 bases match TRBD2. Germline assignment: CDR1 PRHDT and CDR2 FYEKMQ (reference sequence). This CDR3 is 16 amino acids long. J lost 5 bases, V lost 4 bases, and 7 bases had no gene match. Here the CDR3 DNA reads TGTGCCAGCAGCTCCCTACTAGCGGGGGAGAACAATGAGCAGTTCTTC. Protein product: CASSSLLAGENNEQFF. The variable domain in full, with the rest retrieved from reference TRBV13 and TRBJ2-1, is AAGVIQSPRHLIKEKRETATLKCYPIPRHDTVYWYQQGPGQDPQFLISFYEKMQSDKGSIPDRFSAQQFSDYHSELNMSSLELGDSALYFCASSSLLAGENNEQFFGPGTRLTVL.

The J gene is TRBJ2-1, the V gene TRBV19; TRBD2 might be the D (6 bases). Trimming stripped 3 bases from V and 0 bases from J, with 9 bases between. The CDR3 length is 15 residues. Germline assignment: CDR1 LNHDA and CDR2 SQIVND (reference sequence). CDR3 DNA: TGTGCCAGTAGTATTCGGGGGACCTCCTACAATGAGCAGTTCTTC. This gives the protein CASSIRGTSYNEQFF.

The chain uses TRBV7-9 and TRBJ2-7; 9 bases map to TRBD1. Germline V CDR1 and CDR2: SEHNR, FQNEAQ (reference sequence). There are 15 residues in the CDR3. Unmatched junction bases numbered 10, after V lost 5 bases and J lost 5 bases. The CDR3 DNA is TGTGCCAGCAGCCCCTGGACAGGGGCGGATGACGAGCAGTACTTC. Amino acids: CASSPWTGADDEQYF.

This clone showed up just once. V gene TRBV27 combines with J gene TRBJ1-4; TRBD1 is a possible D gene (5 bases). CDR3 length: 15 residues. The germline V and J ends were trimmed by 4 bases and 3 bases, with 12 bases remaining between them. The germline V gene encodes CDR1 MNHEY and CDR2 SMNVEV (reference sequence). CDR3 amino acids: CASSWVGGANEKLFF. The DNA of the CDR3 is TGTGCCAGCAGTTGGGTAGGAGGGGCTAATGAAAAACTGTTTTTT. The full variable domain, completed using reference TRBV27 and TRBJ1-4, is EAQVTQNPRYLITVTGKKLTVTCSQNMNHEYMSWYRQDPGLGLRQIYYSMNVEVTDKGDVPEGYKVSRKEKRNFPLILESPSPNQTSLYFCASSWVGGANEKLFFGSGTQLSVL.

As to this clone: Sequence at one end of the junction differs from germline and may be a read error. This chain links TRBV19 with TRBJ1-3; TRBD1 might be the D (5 bases). Per the germline V gene, CDR1 is LNHDA and CDR2 is SQIVND (reference sequence). This CDR3 is built from 15 residues. The CDR3 DNA sequence: TGTGCCAGCAGTAACACGGGGGGTAGGGGAAACACCATATATTTT. Protein: CASSNTGGRGNTIYF.

This clone was detected once. V usage is TRBV4-2 and J usage is TRBJ1-4; D might be TRBD1 (6 bases). Germline V lookup: CDR1 LGHNA, CDR2 YNFKEQ. Trimming took off 4 bases at V and 3 bases at J, with 18 bases between the two ends. The CDR3 length is 17 residues. The CDR3, as DNA: TGTGCCAGCAGCCCAAGGCTAAGTACAGGGCCTAATGAAAAACTGTTTTTT. It codes for CASSPRLSTGPNEKLFF.

This chain links TRBV19 with TRBJ1-5; TRBD1 is a possible D gene (6 bases). V lost 7 bases, J lost 4 bases, and 11 bases lay in between. The germline gives CDR1 LNHDA, CDR2 SQIVND (reference sequence). The CDR3 is 13 residues long. CDR3 DNA: TGTGCCAGTAAACGGGGGGCAAATCAGCCCCAGCATTTT. Translating it yields CASKRGANQPQHF.

The chain carries TRBV3-1 (or the pseudogene TRBV3-2) and TRBJ2-1; D remains unclear. The germline V gene has CDR1 LGHDT and CDR2 YNNKEL (reference sequence). The ends were cut back, 7 bases at V and 6 bases at J, with 13 bases in the middle. The CDR3 sequence is 13 residues long. CDR3 sequence reads: CASNFGAANEQFF. The CDR3 DNA is TGTGCCAGCAACTTTGGAGCAGCCAATGAGCAGTTCTTC.

The V and J genes are TRBV9 and TRBJ1-1; 7 bases align to TRBD1. Trimming cost V 4 bases and J 1 base; bases outside gene matches: 4. Per the germline V gene, CDR1 is SGDLS and CDR2 is YYNGEE. The CDR3 has 14 amino acids. The CDR3 loop is CASSLGGENTEAFF. CDR3 in DNA: TGTGCCAGCAGCTTAGGGGGCGAGAACACTGAAGCTTTCTTT.

The chain carries TRBV7-3 and TRBJ2-3, with 8 positions matching TRBD1. Germline V lookup: CDR1 SGHTA, CDR2 FQGTGA. V dropped 4 bases and J dropped 3; count of bases not matched to a gene: 6. The CDR3 covers 15 residues. The CDR3 protein is CASSSKGQGTDTQYF. DNA for the CDR3: TGTGCCAGCAGCTCGAAAGGACAGGGAACAGATACGCAGTATTTT.

The chain combines TRBV19 with TRBJ2-7, with unresolved D. V lost 0 bases to trimming and J lost 4 bases, with 13 bases between them. This CDR3 spans 15 amino acids. Germline assignment: CDR1 LNHDA and CDR2 SQIVND (reference sequence). The CDR3 loop reads CASSIDPGRSYEQYF. In DNA form, the CDR3 reads TGTGCCAGTAGTATAGATCCCGGCAGGTCTTACGAGCAGTACTTC.

The V call is TRBV18, the J call TRBJ1-1, with 7 bases lining up with TRBD1. The germline V gene has CDR1 KGHSH and CDR2 LQKENI. V shed 5 bases and J 5 bases; nucleotides not matched to a gene: 8. This CDR3 region has 14 residues. Written as DNA, the CDR3 is TGTGCCAGCTCAGCATCACAGGGGCGGACTGAAGCTTTCTTT. Protein: CASSASQGRTEAFF.

The chain links TRBV7-6 to TRBJ1-1; a weak D match, TRBD1 (6 bases). CDR1 is SGHVS and CDR2 is FNYEAQ in the germline V gene. The CDR3 loop spans 19 amino acids. V was pared by 3 bases and J by 0 bases, with 23 bases between. As DNA, the CDR3 is TGTGCCAGCAGCTTTTTTGGGCCCCCCGGGACAAACATGAACACTGAAGCTTTCTTT. Protein product: CASSFFGPPGTNMNTEAFF.

The J gene is TRBJ2-3, the V gene TRBV7-2; unclear D gene. V was pared by 3 bases and J by 6 bases, with 10 bases between. CDR3 size: 13 residues. Germline CDR1 SGHTA, CDR2 FQGNSA. The chain's CDR3 is CASSLLEADTQYF. For the CDR3, the DNA is TGTGCCAGCAGCTTGTTAGAAGCGGATACGCAGTATTTT.

The chain is built from TRBV19 and TRBJ1-4; a weak D match, TRBD1 (5 bases). Looked up from germline, CDR1 is LNHDA and CDR2 is SQIVND (reference sequence). The ends were cut back, 3 bases at V and 3 bases at J, with 11 bases in the middle. The CDR3 length is 15 residues. CDR3 bases: TGTGCCAGTAGTATCCCAGGGTCTGCTAATGAAAAACTGTTTTTT. Its protein is CASSIPGSANEKLFF.

The chain is built from TRBV19 and TRBJ2-7; TRBD1 agrees at 9 bases. V was pared by 3 bases and J by 1 base, with 4 bases of the junction left unmatched. CDR3 length: 15 residues. From germline, CDR1 is LNHDA and CDR2 SQIVND (reference sequence). CDR3 in DNA: TGTGCCAGTAGTATCCGGGACAGGGTATCCTACGAGCAGTACTTC. Residues: CASSIRDRVSYEQYF.

The chain combines TRBV6-4 with TRBJ2-1, with TRBD2 matching over 10 bases. The CDR3 is made up of 15 amino acids. J lost 10 bases, V lost 7 bases, and 13 bases had no gene match. Germline CDR1 is MRHNA and CDR2 is SNTAGT. As DNA, the CDR3 is TGTGCCAGCACCCCGACAAGCGGGGGGGCTCGCGAGCAGTTCTTC. This sequence encodes CASTPTSGGAREQFF.

The chain is built from TRBV19 and TRBJ1-5; weak D call: TRBD1 (5 bases). Between the trimmed V and J ends, which lost 9 bases and 9 bases, there was a span of 15 bases. This CDR3 spans 12 amino acids. CDR1 and CDR2 from the germline V gene are LNHDA and SQIVND (reference sequence). The CDR3 region has the DNA TGTGCCAGCGGGACTCTCGAGGGGCCCCAGCATTTT. It translates to CASGTLEGPQHF.

The rearrangement links TRBV3-1 (or the pseudogene TRBV3-2) to TRBJ1-1; possible D gene TRBD1, 6 bases. Trimming removed 4 bases from V and 5 bases from J, with 14 bases in between. The germline gives CDR1 LGHDT, CDR2 YNNKEL (reference sequence). The CDR3 spans 14 residues. The CDR3 protein is CASSRTGSDTEAFF. CDR3 nucleotide sequence: TGTGCCAGCAGCCGTACAGGGAGTGATACTGAAGCTTTCTTT.

V and J are TRBV18 and TRBJ1-1; a possible D gene is TRBD1 (6 bases). CDR1 is KGHSH and CDR2 is LQKENI in the germline V gene. V lost 3 bases and J lost 5, with 10 bases in between. The CDR3 has 13 amino acids. Here the CDR3 reads CASSPGAKTEAFF. The CDR3 DNA is TGTGCCAGCTCACCGGGGGCGAAGACTGAAGCTTTCTTT.

The chain uses TRBV9 and TRBJ2-3; no firm D call. CDR3 length: 12 amino acids. V lost 4 bases and J 4 bases, leaving 7 bases between the germline ends. Per the germline V gene, CDR1 is SGDLS and CDR2 is YYNGEE. The CDR3: CASSPPADTQYF. The CDR3 DNA sequence: TGTGCCAGCAGCCCCCCGGCAGATACGCAGTATTTT.

The chain recombines TRBV2 with TRBJ1-2; D perhaps matches TRBD1 (6 bases). Germline values: CDR1 SNHLY, CDR2 FYNNEI. The CDR3 covers 14 residues. V was cut by 2 bases and J by 6 bases, with 13 bases left in between. The CDR3 nucleotides read TGTGCCAGCAGTGAATTGCGACAGGTTAATGGCTACACCTTC. Protein sequence: CASSELRQVNGYTF.

This clone was counted only a few times. The chain recombines TRBV24-1 with TRBJ2-1, with 8 bases aligning to TRBD1. V shed 3 bases and J 5 bases; nucleotides not matched to a gene: 8. Germline V CDR1 and CDR2: KGHDR, SFDVKD. The CDR3 extends over 16 amino acids. In nucleotides, the CDR3 is TGTGCCACCAGTGATCACGGACAGGGCCTGAACAATGAGCAGTTCTTC. Its translation: CATSDHGQGLNNEQFF.

V gene TRBV24-1 combines with J gene TRBJ1-1; D ambiguous. The germline gives CDR1 KGHDR, CDR2 SFDVKD. Trimming cost V 2 bases and J 3 bases, with 3 bases left between them. The CDR3 consists of 12 residues. CDR3 in DNA: TGTGCCACCAGTGATTCGGACACTGAAGCTTTCTTT. Translated, it gives CATSDSDTEAFF.

The chain is built from TRBV5-5 and TRBJ1-2; D not certain. In germline, CDR1 is SGHKS, CDR2 YYEKEE (reference sequence). V was cut by 0 bases and J by 2 bases, with 5 bases left in between. This CDR3 is built from 13 residues. CDR3: CASSLDGNYGYTF. The CDR3 DNA sequence: TGTGCCAGCAGCTTGGACGGGAACTATGGCTACACCTTC.

This chain joins TRBV25-1 and TRBJ2-7, with 10 bases lining up with TRBD1. V was clipped by 8 bases and J by 1 base; unmatched bases: 8. The CDR3 length is 15 residues. Per the germline V gene, CDR1 is MGHDK and CDR2 is SYGVNS. The CDR3 bases are TGTGCCAGCTCACGACCGGGACAGGGGTCCTACGAGCAGTACTTC. Amino acid sequence: CASSRPGQGSYEQYF.